These 32 T cell receptor beta chains were sequenced from one sample in a study of cytomegalovirus exposure and HLA in healthy donors. PCR primers comprised 60 Vbeta and 13 Jbeta primers. TCRdb's table, derived via immunoSEQ multiplex PCR, lists solely in-frame clones and lacks some. The data hold around 250,000 clones, with about 90% observed a single time. Sequenced input: PBMCs. Every receptor here comes from a girl between 2 and 10 years old in good health and CMV-seronegative.

This clone was picked up a small number of times. V and J are TRBV2 and TRBJ2-5; 14 nucleotides match TRBD2. CDR3 length: 17 residues. The germline V gene has CDR1 SNHLY and CDR2 FYNNEI. Unmatched junction bases numbered 9, after V lost 5 bases and J lost 4 bases. The CDR3 DNA sequence: TGTGCCAGCAGTTCGGGACTAGCGGGAGTGAAGTTAGAGACCCAGTACTTC. Its translation is CASSSGLAGVKLETQYF.

The chain combines TRBV28 with TRBJ2-4; 9 nucleotides line up with TRBD2. The CDR3 loop spans 19 amino acids. Germline trimming cut 4 bases from V and 7 bases from J; bases unmatched to any gene: 20. Germline values: CDR1 MDHEN, CDR2 SYDVKM. This chain's CDR3 is CASSSLGVRGGGELNIQYF. CDR3 DNA: TGTGCCAGCAGTTCTTTAGGGGTGCGGGGGGGCGGGGAGTTGAACATTCAGTACTTC.

V and J are TRBV5-1 and TRBJ1-1, with D perhaps matching TRBD1 (6 bases). The CDR3 covers 16 residues. Looked up from germline, CDR1 is SGHRS and CDR2 is YFSETQ. V lost 2 bases, J lost 0 bases, and 14 bases lay in between. For the CDR3, the DNA is TGCGCCAGCAGCTTAGGACAGAGCTATATGAACACTGAAGCTTTCTTT. Translating it yields CASSLGQSYMNTEAFF.

The chain couples TRBV18 to TRBJ2-7; no definite D call. This CDR3 spans 12 amino acids. Germline V gene data show CDR1 as KGHSH and CDR2 as LQKENI. The germline V and J ends were trimmed by 5 bases and 7 bases, with 12 bases remaining between them. The CDR3 region has the DNA TGTGCCAGCTCAATCAATACGGAGGAGCAGTACTTC. It is translated as CASSINTEEQYF. Full variable domain (rest looked up from reference TRBV18 and TRBJ2-7): NAGVMQNPRHLVRRRGQEARLRCSPMKGHSHVYWYRQLPEEGLKFMVYLQKENIIDESGMPKERFSAEFPKEGPSILRIQQVVRGDSAAYFCASSINTEEQYFGPGTRLTVT.

In DNA, the CDR3 is TGTGCCAGCAGGGGGCGGGGGGGCACTGAAGCTTTCTTT. It specifies CASRGRGGTEAFF. The V call is TRBV7-9, the J call TRBJ1-1; TRBD1 might be the D (5 bases). Per the germline V gene, CDR1 is SEHNR and CDR2 is FQNEAQ (reference sequence). This CDR3 contains 13 residues. With 6 bases removed from V and 4 bases from J, the gap between germline ends came to 12 bases.

V and J are TRBV13 and TRBJ2-2; tentatively, D is TRBD2 (6 bases). The CDR3 covers 14 residues. V was trimmed by 4 bases and J by 5 bases, leaving 11 bases between them. The V gene's germline CDR1 is PRHDT and CDR2 FYEKMQ (reference sequence). The CDR3 DNA sequence: TGTGCCAGCAGCTCCCTAGCGCCAACCGGGGAGCTGTTTTTT. This gives the protein CASSSLAPTGELFF.

V usage is TRBV13 and J usage is TRBJ1-2; 7 bases are shared with TRBD1. The ends lost 0 bases at V and 7 bases at J; junction bases unmatched: 8. The CDR3 length is 15 residues. Germline CDR1 PRHDT, CDR2 FYEKMQ (reference sequence). CDR3 DNA sequence: TGTGCCAGCAGCTTAGGTAGGGGGCAGGCCGGTGGCTACACCTTC. Amino acids: CASSLGRGQAGGYTF.

The chain links TRBV6-5 to TRBJ2-7, with D unresolved. V was clipped by 2 bases and J by 0 bases, with 11 bases between them. The germline V gene encodes CDR1 MNHEY and CDR2 SVGAGI. The CDR3 covers 15 residues. The CDR3 bases are TGTGCCAGCAGTTACGCGGCAGCGAGCTCCTACGAGCAGTACTTC. It encodes CASSYAAASSYEQYF.

The chain carries TRBV19 and TRBJ2-2, with 8 bases lining up with TRBD1. The CDR3 consists of 17 residues. The V and J ends lost 4 bases and 4 bases, in that order; junction bases with no gene match: 11. The germline CDR1 and CDR2 sequences are LNHDA and SQIVND (reference sequence). CDR3 residues: CASSTPTQGAGTGELFF. Here the CDR3 DNA reads TGTGCCAGTAGTACTCCGACGCAGGGGGCGGGCACCGGGGAGCTGTTTTTT.

This clone was found once. This chain joins TRBV18 and TRBJ2-3, with TRBD2 as a possible D gene (6 bases). V was clipped by 2 bases and J by 1 base, with 22 bases between them. The CDR3 runs 19 residues. Germline CDR1 is KGHSH and CDR2 is LQKENI. CDR3 in DNA: TGTGCCAGCTCACCATCTGGGGGTCTCGGAGGGCGGGGCACAGATACGCAGTATTTT. Protein sequence: CASSPSGGLGGRGTDTQYF.

The chain employs TRBV4-2 and TRBJ1-1; unclear D gene. The V end lost 4 bases, the J end lost 4 bases, and 19 bases lay between the germline ends. The CDR3 is 16 amino acids. Germline values: CDR1 LGHNA, CDR2 YNFKEQ. CDR3: CASSPLIHRGGTEAFF. The DNA of the CDR3 is TGTGCCAGCAGCCCCCTTATTCATCGGGGAGGCACTGAAGCTTTCTTT.

The chain employs TRBV6-5 and TRBJ2-1, with a tentative D call TRBD2 (5 bases). Deletions cut 7 bases from V and 5 bases from J, with 15 bases between. Germline CDR1 MNHEY, CDR2 SVGAGI. The CDR3 is made up of 14 amino acids. This chain's CDR3 is CASKLGGSHNEQFF. The CDR3 region has the DNA TGTGCCAGCAAGTTGGGCGGGTCCCACAATGAGCAGTTCTTC.

The chain is built from TRBV13 and TRBJ2-7; D not certain. The V end lost 5 bases, the J end lost 7 bases, and 21 bases lay between the germline ends. In germline, CDR1 is PRHDT, CDR2 FYEKMQ (reference sequence). This CDR3 spans 15 amino acids. The CDR3 sequence: CASSTPRAAPWEQYF. Here the CDR3 DNA reads TGTGCCAGCAGCACCCCGCGTGCGGCCCCGTGGGAGCAGTACTTC.

The chain combines TRBV13 with TRBJ2-5; TRBD2 aligns across 7 bases. With V trimmed by 5 bases and J by 1 base, 13 bases remained unmatched. CDR1 PRHDT and CDR2 FYEKMQ come from the germline V gene (reference sequence). The CDR3 loop spans 17 amino acids. CDR3 nucleotide sequence: TGTGCCAGCAGCCACCGGGGGGAAGGGAGCCGCCAAGAGACCCAGTACTTC. It codes for CASSHRGEGSRQETQYF.

V is TRBV29-1 and J is TRBJ2-1, with a tentative D call TRBD1 (6 bases). CDR3 length: 13 amino acids. Germline CDR1 SQVTM, CDR2 ANQGSEA. Trimming stripped 5 bases from V and 9 bases from J, with 17 bases between. CDR3 nucleotide sequence: TGCAGCGTTTCAGGGCAAGGGACATTTGAGCAGTTCTTC. Residues: CSVSGQGTFEQFF.

This clone was seen only once. This chain uses TRBV23-1 with TRBJ1-1; TRBD1 agrees at 9 bases. TRBV23-1 is an open reading frame, and its role is uncertain. The J segment lost 8 bases and the V segment lost 2 bases, leaving 6 bases of the junction unmatched. CDR3 length: 14 amino acids. For the CDR3, the DNA is TGCGCCAGCAGTCAACCGGGGACAGGGCAGGAAGCTTTCTTT. This encodes CASSQPGTGQEAFF.

This clone has a single count. For the CDR3, the DNA is TGCGCCAGCAGCTTGGGGGGACAATTAAGGAGGACTGAAGCTTTCTTT. It is translated as CASSLGGQLRRTEAFF. The chain links TRBV5-1 to TRBJ1-1; D possibly corresponds to TRBD1 (6 bases). V dropped 0 bases and J dropped 5 bases, with 17 bases sitting between them. Germline V lookup: CDR1 SGHRS, CDR2 YFSETQ. This CDR3 contains 16 residues.

CDR3 loop: CASSLSLGGTEAFF. CDR3 bases: TGTGCCAGCAGCTTATCTTTGGGAGGCACTGAAGCTTTCTTT. V and J are TRBV7-2 and TRBJ1-1; no clear D. Trimming left V 2 bases short and J 4 bases short, with 11 bases between. The CDR3 runs 14 residues. CDR1 and CDR2 from the germline V gene are SGHTA and FQGNSA.

The rearrangement links TRBV2 to TRBJ1-2; possible D gene TRBD1, 5 bases. Trimming took off 8 bases at V and 3 bases at J, with 22 bases between the two ends. The CDR3 runs to 16 residues. CDR1 and CDR2 (germline): SNHLY, FYNNEI. CDR3 amino acids: CASRAFAVGRDYGYTF. CDR3 coding DNA: TGTGCCAGCCGCGCCTTTGCTGTTGGCAGGGACTATGGCTACACCTTC. The variable domain in full, completed from reference TRBV2 and TRBJ1-2, reads EPEVTQTPSHQVTQMGQEVILRCVPISNHLYFYWYRQILGQKVEFLVSFYNNEISEKSEIFDDQFSVERPDGSNFTLKIRSTKLEDSAMYFCASRAFAVGRDYGYTFGSGTRLTVV.

CDR3 residues: CASSLDRGVTGELFF. The CDR3 DNA reads as TGTGCCAGCAGCTTGGACAGGGGGGTCACCGGGGAGCTGTTTTTT. The chain combines TRBV7-9 with TRBJ2-2; 10 bases fit TRBD1. Germline V gene lookup returns CDR1 SEHNR and CDR2 FQNEAQ (reference sequence). Trimming took 3 bases from V and 4 from J; bases not matched to a gene: 2. This CDR3 spans 15 amino acids.

The gene calls are TRBV5-4 and TRBJ2-1; a possible D gene is TRBD2 (6 bases). CDR1 and CDR2 from the germline V gene are SGHNT and YYREEE (reference sequence). V dropped 4 bases and J dropped 4 bases, with 15 bases sitting between them. This CDR3 is 15 amino acids long. CDR3 coding DNA: TGTGCCAGCAGCCTTGCCCCTGGGGGGTACAATGAGCAGTTCTTC. Translating gives CASSLAPGGYNEQFF.

The genes are TRBV5-1 and TRBJ2-7; possibly TRBD2 for D (5 bases). V was shortened by 3 bases and J by 2 bases, with 15 bases between the two germline ends. Germline V CDR1 and CDR2: SGHRS, YFSETQ. The CDR3 consists of 15 residues. The CDR3 region is CASSWMGRRAYEQYF. For the CDR3, the DNA is TGCGCCAGCAGCTGGATGGGGAGAAGGGCCTACGAGCAGTACTTC.

The chain links TRBV2 to TRBJ2-1, with TRBD2 as a possible D gene (7 bases). Trimming removed 2 bases at V and 9 bases at J, with 14 bases between. CDR1 and CDR2 (germline): SNHLY, FYNNEI. The CDR3 length is 14 residues. DNA for the CDR3: TGTGCCAGCAGTGAATGGCCGGGGGGCGTTGAGCAGTTCTTC. Translating gives CASSEWPGGVEQFF.

The CDR3 here is CAVSGGADSTDTQYF. CDR3 sequence (DNA): TGTGCCGTCTCCGGGGGGGCTGATAGCACAGATACGCAGTATTTT. The chain combines TRBV10-3 with TRBJ2-3, with 8 bases lining up with TRBD2. CDR1 is ENHRY, CDR2 SYGVKD, per germline. The CDR3 length is 15 residues. V dropped 11 bases and J dropped 0; count of bases not matched to a gene: 10.

The chain is built from TRBV7-8 and TRBJ2-7, with D hard to call. This CDR3 is 12 amino acids long. Trimming removed 5 bases from V and 5 bases from J, with 10 bases in between. Looked up from germline, CDR1 is SGHVS and CDR2 is FQNEAQ. CDR3 sequence: CASSTDFDEQYF. DNA of the CDR3: TGTGCCAGCAGCACCGACTTCGACGAGCAGTACTTC.

This clone was seen only once. This chain joins TRBV21-1 and TRBJ1-5. TRBV21-1 is an annotated pseudogene. The CDR3 spans 16 residues. The CDR3 DNA reads as TGTGCCAGCAGCAAAATGACTTCGCGATTGTATCAGCCCCAGCATTTT. Translated: CASSKMTSRLYQPQHF.

The V call is TRBV5-4, the J call TRBJ2-7; 9 bases line up with TRBD1. The germline V gene has CDR1 SGHNT and CDR2 YYREEE (reference sequence). With V trimmed by 0 bases and J by 1 base, 8 bases remained unmatched. The CDR3 is 17 residues long. The CDR3 protein is CASSLVDRGLSSYEQYF. The CDR3 DNA is TGTGCCAGCAGCTTGGTAGACAGGGGGTTATCATCCTACGAGCAGTACTTC. Full variable domain (outside the CDR3, taken from reference TRBV5-4 and TRBJ2-7): ETGVTQSPTHLIKTRGQQVTLRCSSQSGHNTVSWYQQALGQGPQFIFQYYREEENGRGNFPPRFSGLQFPNYSSELNVNALELDDSALYLCASSLVDRGLSSYEQYFGPGTRLTVT.

The chain joins TRBV27 to TRBJ1-2; 9 bases agree with TRBD1. CDR1 and CDR2 from the germline V gene are MNHEY and SMNVEV (reference sequence). V gave up 5 bases and J gave up 5 bases; unmatched junction bases: 6. The CDR3 length is 14 residues. CDR3 sequence: CASSPTGGGYGYTF. As DNA, the CDR3 is TGTGCCAGCAGTCCTACAGGGGGCGGTTATGGCTACACCTTC.

This CDR3 is CASSLSWESAQETQYF. CDR3 coding DNA: TGTGCCAGCAGCTTAAGCTGGGAGTCGGCCCAAGAGACCCAGTACTTC. V gene TRBV11-2 combines with J gene TRBJ2-5; D perhaps matches TRBD2 (5 bases). The germline V gene has CDR1 SGHAT and CDR2 FQNNGV. The CDR3 is 16 residues long. V lost 2 bases to trimming and J lost 1 base, with 14 bases between them.

On this clone: Other DNA sequences in the sample encode the same CDR3. The CDR3 bases are TGTGCCAGCAGCTTAGTGACAGTCTCCTATAATTCACCCCTCCACTTT. Translated: CASSLVTVSYNSPLHF. This sequence joins TRBV7-8 and TRBJ1-6, with a possible D match to TRBD1 (5 bases). V was clipped by 1 base and J by 0 bases, with 7 bases between them. There are 16 residues in the CDR3. Germline-derived CDR1 and CDR2 are SGHVS and FQNEAQ.

The V gene is TRBV29-1, the J gene TRBJ2-2, with 13 nucleotides matching TRBD2. Germline assignment: CDR1 SQVTM and CDR2 ANQGSEA. The ends lost 6 bases at V and 7 bases at J; junction bases unmatched: 8. There are 15 residues in the CDR3. The CDR3 here is CSVAGTSGKGGELFF. The CDR3 DNA reads TGCAGCGTCGCCGGGACTAGCGGGAAGGGCGGGGAGCTGTTTTTT.

This chain joins TRBV27 and TRBJ2-3, with TRBD1 matching over 8 bases. From germline, CDR1 is MNHEY and CDR2 SMNVEV (reference sequence). V trimming: 7 bases; J trimming: 2 bases; junction bases outside the gene matches: 5. This CDR3 is 14 amino acids long. The CDR3 loop reads CASTPGGVTDTQYF. As DNA, the CDR3 is TGTGCCAGCACTCCAGGGGGCGTCACAGATACGCAGTATTTT.